A selection of T cell receptor beta chains follows, all from one sample in a study of shared clonotypes between healthy human individuals. Generated by immunoSEQ multiplex PCR, the TCRdb table keeps only in-frame clones and is missing some. The sample holds roughly 1.4 million clones, approximately 98.5% seen once. The sample consisted of naive CD4+ T cells sorted from blood. These receptors were collected from a man aged 25-40 years in good health. Both conserved end residues are part of each CDR3. The D gene is left open where the match is weak. Clone size is not always given. Where it is, it says once, few, many or a class for expanded clones.

d_gene	v_gene	j_gene	abundance	CDR3nt	CDR3aa
.	TRBV30	TRBJ2-7	.	TGTGCCTGGAGGACGGGACCCTACGAGCAGTACTTC	CAWRTGPYEQYF
TRBD2	TRBV5-1	TRBJ2-3	.	TGCGCCAGCAGCTTGAGACTAGCGGCTCACACAGATACGCAGTATTTT	CASSLRLAAHTDTQYF
.	TRBV28	TRBJ1-3	.	TGTGCCAGCAGCTCTACAGGAAGTCCTTCTGGAAACACCATATATTTT	CASSSTGSPSGNTIYF
.	TRBV19	TRBJ1-2	once	TGTGCCAGCTCCCTCGTTGGGACTAACTATGGCTACACCTTC	CASSLVGTNYGYTF
.	TRBV5-1	TRBJ1-3	.	TGCGCCAGCAGCTTGAATGTGGGCTCTGGAAACACCATATATTTT	CASSLNVGSGNTIYF
.	TRBV27	TRBJ2-5	.	TGTGCCAGCAGTTTAACCGGGGTGGAGACCCAGTACTTC	CASSLTGVETQYF
.	TRBV28	TRBJ1-1	.	TGTGCCAGCAAGCGGGGATTAGCTTTCTTT	CASKRGLAFF
TRBD2	TRBV7-9	TRBJ2-1	.	TGTGCCAGCAGCTTCCAGACTAGCGGGAGAGCGACTACTTGGAATGAGCAGTTCTTC	CASSFQTSGRATTWNEQFF
.	TRBV27	TRBJ2-7	.	TGTGCCAGCAGTTTATACCCCGGCTCCGGGGAGCAGTACTTC	CASSLYPGSGEQYF
.	TRBV7-3	TRBJ2-5	.	TGTGCCAGCAGCTCCACCGGGACCCCCGGAGAGACCCAGTACTTC	CASSSTGTPGETQYF
.	TRBV10-1	TRBJ2-7	.	TGCGCCAGCAGTGAAACGGGCCGGTACGAGCAGTACTTC	CASSETGRYEQYF
.	TRBV6-1	TRBJ1-4	.	TGTGCCAGCCGACCGCAACTAATCGAAAAACTGTTTTTT	CASRPQLIEKLFF
.	TRBV10-3	TRBJ2-7	.	TGTGCCATCAGGCCCGGGACGAACTCCTACGAGCAGTACTTC	CAIRPGTNSYEQYF
TRBD1	TRBV7-9	TRBJ2-3	.	TGTGCCAGCAGCTTAGACAGGGGAGGCACAGATACGCAGTATTTT	CASSLDRGGTDTQYF
TRBD1	TRBV27	TRBJ1-2	.	TGTGCCAGCAGTTTAGGGACAGGGCCCTATGGCTACACCTTC	CASSLGTGPYGYTF
TRBD1	TRBV5-1	TRBJ1-3	.	TGCGCCAGCAGCTCTCCTTCCGGGACAGAGCTCTCTGGAAACACCATATATTTT	CASSSPSGTELSGNTIYF
.	TRBV30	TRBJ1-2	.	TGTGCCTGGACTAAAGGGGACTATGGCTACACCTTC	CAWTKGDYGYTF
.	TRBV30	TRBJ2-3	.	TGTGCCTGGAGTCGCTTAAAGGCAGATACGCAGTATTTT	CAWSRLKADTQYF
.	TRBV4-1	TRBJ2-1	.	TGCGCCAGCAGCCAAGAGACCGCGTCGGAACAGTTCTTC	CASSQETASEQFF
TRBD1	TRBV5-1	TRBJ2-1	.	TGCGCCAGCAGACAACCGGGACAGGGCACGAACAATGAGCAGTTCTTC	CASRQPGQGTNNEQFF
.	TRBV6-5	TRBJ2-3	.	TGTGCCAGCAGTTTCCGGGAGCCGTTGGCAGATACGCAGTATTTT	CASSFREPLADTQYF
TRBD2	TRBV10-3	TRBJ2-3	.	TGTGCCATCAGGGAAGCTAGCGGGAGGGAAGATACGCAGTATTTT	CAIREASGREDTQYF
TRBD1	TRBV10-3	TRBJ2-7	.	TGTGCCATCACCCCGGGGGACAGGGACCAATTCGAGCAGTACTTC	CAITPGDRDQFEQYF
TRBD2	TRBV27	TRBJ2-7	.	TGTGCCAGCAGACTAGCGGGAGCGCAAGAGCAGTACTTC	CASRLAGAQEQYF
TRBD1	TRBV7-2	TRBJ1-2	.	TGTGCCAGCAGCTTACTCCTCGACAGGGGAGATGGCTACACCTTC	CASSLLLDRGDGYTF
.	TRBV6-5	TRBJ1-1	.	TGTGCCAGCAGTTACTCAGGCAGGGCAGAAGCTTTCTTT	CASSYSGRAEAFF
TRBD2	TRBV7-3	TRBJ2-1	.	TGTGCCAGCAGCTCCCTTCCAGCGGGAGGACAATACAATGAGCAGTTCTTC	CASSSLPAGGQYNEQFF
TRBD1	TRBV7-2	TRBJ1-2	.	TGTGCCAGCAGCTTAAGGCAGGGGGCATCAAGTTACACCTTC	CASSLRQGASSYTF
.	TRBV6-1	TRBJ1-2	.	TGTGCCAGCAGTCGGGTGCACTATGGCTACACCTTC	CASSRVHYGYTF
.	TRBV19	TRBJ2-1	.	TGTGCCAGTAGTATAGTGGCTAGTCGGAATGAGCAGTTCTTC	CASSIVASRNEQFF
.	TRBV5-4	TRBJ1-2	.	TGTGCCAGCAGCTCTAGCGGAGGCCTTAACTATGGCTACACCTTC	CASSSSGGLNYGYTF
TRBD2	TRBV19	TRBJ2-7	.	TGTGCCAGTAGTATTATAGCGGGAGAGCCCTACGAGCAGTACTTC	CASSIIAGEPYEQYF
TRBD2	TRBV4-3	TRBJ2-1	.	TGCGCCAGCAGCCAAGATATACGAGCGGGAGTCACCTACAATGAGCAGTTCTTC	CASSQDIRAGVTYNEQFF
.	TRBV7-6	TRBJ2-7	.	TGTGCCAGCAGCTTAATCCCAGAGCAGTACTTC	CASSLIPEQYF
.	TRBV28	TRBJ2-7	.	TGTGCCAGTTCTAATTGGATGTTGGAGCAGTACTTC	CASSNWMLEQYF
.	TRBV5-4	TRBJ2-2	.	TGTGCCAGCAGCCTGAACGGACTCAACACCGGGGAGCTGTTTTTT	CASSLNGLNTGELFF
.	TRBV5-1	TRBJ1-4	.	TGCGCCAGCAGCTTGGATACAGTAGGCGAAAAACTGTTTTTT	CASSLDTVGEKLFF
.	TRBV18	TRBJ2-2	.	TGTGCCAGCTCCCTCAAAGAGACCACCGGGGAGCTGTTTTTT	CASSLKETTGELFF
.	TRBV5-4	TRBJ2-4	.	TGTGCCAGCAGCTTGGCCGGCCTCAGGGGCATTCAGTACTTC	CASSLAGLRGIQYF
TRBD1	TRBV23-1	TRBJ2-5	once	TGCGCCAGCATAGGGGGCAGTCAAGAGACCCAGTACTTC	CASIGGSQETQYF
.	TRBV7-2	TRBJ2-3	.	TGTGCCAGCAGCTTAGCAGGGGCGCGAAGCACAGATACGCAGTATTTT	CASSLAGARSTDTQYF
.	TRBV19	TRBJ2-7	.	TGTGCCAGTAGTGAAGGACTACTGCACTACGAGCAGTACTTC	CASSEGLLHYEQYF
TRBD1	TRBV15	TRBJ1-1	.	TGTGCCACCAGCAGAGATAATCCTGGACAGGGGACTGAAGCTTTCTTT	CATSRDNPGQGTEAFF
.	TRBV7-3	TRBJ2-1	.	TGTGCCAGCAGCTTGGGAGGTAGCGTGTCGTACAATGAGCAGTTCTTC	CASSLGGSVSYNEQFF
.	TRBV11-3	TRBJ2-1	.	TGTGCCAGCAGTATTTTAGGAGGGCTAAATGAGCAGTTCTTC	CASSILGGLNEQFF
.	TRBV20-1	TRBJ1-2	.	TGCAGTGCATCGGGCCTCTATGGCTACACCTTC	CSASGLYGYTF
TRBD2	TRBV7-9	TRBJ2-1	.	TGTGCCAGCAGTCTAGCGGGCAAAAGGAACAATGAGCAGTTCTTC	CASSLAGKRNNEQFF